The subject of this entry is one T cell receptor (beta chain). Its antigen remains unidentified. Base qualities were left out, and no much larger clone turns up one base away. V and J are trimmed by 4 bases and 1 base, and the gene matches miss 6 bases of the junction. Its CDR3 holds 15 amino acids, cysteine through phenylalanine. Solely the CDR3 DNA is kept, with 45 bases framed from the first base. From the germline V gene, CDR1 is SGHDT and CDR2 is YYEEEE. Using the deep immunoSEQ assay, multiplex PCR amplified TCR CDR3 regions from genomic DNA. Genomic DNA extracted from each cell subset was distributed evenly over all wells of several immunoSEQ 96-well plates, and each plate served as one replicate. For unsorted PBMC, around 300 ng of genomic DNA, equivalent to 30,000 to 35,000 T cell genomes, went into each replicate PCR. Unsorted PBMC genomic DNA was sequenced across ten immunoSEQ deep assay plates. Purified libraries were measured with a Qubit 3.0 fluorometer, size-checked on a Bioanalyzer 2100, and measured again with the KAPA Library Quantification kit. Every immunoSEQ 96-well plate was sequenced on a dedicated single-read 150-cycle Illumina NextSeq 550 flow cell. The authors' analysis ran thus. Because only junctional sequences without quality scores were contained in the immunoSEQ output, filtering matching that applied to full-length reads could not be performed. Sequences were annotated with PyIR, a Python wrapper for IgBLAST v1.9, and V/J genes and CDR3 were assigned using IMGT germline references. Reads were filtered out if the reads had weak V/J assignments (E-value above 1e-6), no CDR3, stop codons, out-of-frame junctions, or ambiguous translated residues. V3J clonotypes were defined as sequences sharing an identical inferred V gene, J gene, and CDR3 amino acid sequence. Percentage overlap between repertoires was computed as shared unique clonotypes divided by the size of the smaller repertoire. RTK rarefaction, the Chao1 estimator, and Recon v2.1 estimates of unobserved clonotypes were used to assess repertoire richness. As stored in TCRdb, this immuneACCESS dataset retains in-frame rearrangements with V and J assigned. A fraction of the clones does not appear; measured against another copy, unresolved V genes explain less than half of the discrepancy, and the remainder lacks a known reason. The DNA gave D and trimming, while V, J and clone size come from that table. The sample profile shows roughly 500,000 clones; about 79% of them were found once. The ten largest account for roughly 13% of the sample.

The donors were healthy, HIV-negative adults who had no recently reported acute infections or vaccinations. All donors were Caucasian adults living in Nashville, Tennessee, USA. For unsorted samples, approximately 89 million PBMCs were counted, and genomic DNA was extracted using the QIAamp DNA Blood Mini kit. After blood collection by leukapheresis, PBMCs were isolated using Ficoll-Histopaque density gradient centrifugation and then cryopreserved in the vapor phase of liquid nitrogen. This entry belongs to a study of shared clonotypes between healthy human individuals (TCRdb year 2020). About the investigation overall: The cohort included a few men and a couple of women between 18 and 49 years of age. To increase sequencing depth and limit assay-specific biases, TCR repertoire library preparation and sequencing were carried out by different laboratories using diverse techniques. Blood TCR repertoires of roughly five healthy adults were deeply sequenced to estimate repertoire size and the extent of clonotype sharing between individuals. Between about 0.8 and 8.9 billion PBMCs per donor were obtained by leukapheresis.

What the study reported, not specific to this receptor: Pairwise subsampling led to the expectation that sequencing depth would affect the degree of clonotype sharing among donors. Because the study included a small number of donors, the genetic and exposure-history diversity represented was limited. Sampling was limited to blood, and TCR repertoires in tissue likely differ from TCR repertoires in blood.

The specimen sequenced was PBMCs. The clonotype originates from a woman between 40 and 50 years old in good health. Some clones in this sample may be carry-over from other donors' samples. The chain couples TRBV5-6 to TRBJ2-5, with TRBD1 identical over 8 junction bases. The sequenced DNA is TGTGCCAGCAGCGAGCCGACAGGGGCCCAAGAGACCCAGTACTTC. It codes for CASSEPTGAQETQYF.